This record covers a single T cell receptor beta chain. A junction end diverges from the germline sequence, so it may reflect a read error. These data are taken from a study of blood T cell repertoires in COVID-19. Study-level information: T cells, B-cell-depleted T cells, or PBMCs supplied cDNA or gDNA.

The CDR3 totals 11 residues. Germline V lookup: CDR1 MNHNY, CDR2 SVGAGI (reference sequence). Study processing details: Reference gene primer amplification yielded estimated nucleated cell counts. The method was immunoSEQ multiplex PCR; TCRdb's version includes in-frame clones alone and lacks a portion of them. The DNA was the basis for D and trimming; V, J and clone size are from that table. The data show around 150,000 clones, 65% to 85% seen once. The sequence was collected from a man in his sixties with active or convalescent COVID-19. The sequenced sample consisted of peripheral blood. The rearrangement joins TRBV6-6 to TRBJ1-2; D might be TRBD1 (5 bases). The CDR3 loop reads CASSPRQPKIF. In DNA form, the CDR3 reads TGTGCCAGCAGCCCCAGACAGCCCAAGATTTTC.